A single sample is the source of the 16 T cell receptor beta chains below, sequenced in a study of regulatory T cells in long-lasting Graves disease. The authors built TCR beta libraries using iRepertoire HTBI primers and Arm-PCR of CDR3 regions. From the multiplex PCR reads, TCRdb called clonotypes with MiXCR, one entry per CDR3 protein. Among just over 600,000 distinct CDR3 sequences, roughly 15% were seen once, and the ten largest hold approximately 18%. Time point noted: newly diagnosed GD, antithyroid drugs for less than 3 months. PBMC RNA was the source of the TCR library. The sample was also linked to a second study, of T cells in Graves' hyperthyroidism and ophthalmopathy.

Sequences were derived from peripheral blood mononuclear cells (PBMCs), sampled at new diagnosis, from a patient treated with antithyroid drugs. The receptor set was obtained from a woman in her thirties with Graves disease.

The chain uses TRBV4-1 and TRBJ1-5; D is perhaps TRBD1 (5 bases). CDR1 MGHRA and CDR2 YSYEKL come from the germline V gene. The CDR3 contains 15 residues. V shed 1 base and J shed 0 bases, with 7 bases lying between them. This CDR3 reads CASSQADNSNQPQHF. The CDR3 bases are TGCGCCAGCAGCCAAGCGGACAATAGCAATCAGCCCCAGCATTTT.

This clonotype was found a few times. The genes are TRBV5-4 and TRBJ2-1, with 12 bases matching TRBD2. The germline gives CDR1 SGHNT, CDR2 YYREEE (reference sequence). The CDR3 totals 15 residues. V gave up 4 bases and J gave up 7 bases; unmatched junction bases: 6. CDR3 loop: CASSGRLAGDNEQFF. As DNA, the CDR3 is TGTGCCAGCAGCGGAAGACTAGCGGGAGATAATGAGCAGTTCTTC.

The V and J genes are TRBV29-1 and TRBJ2-7, with 11 bases identical to TRBD2. This CDR3 comprises 13 residues. Germline values: CDR1 SQVTM, CDR2 ANQGSEA. Trimming removed 6 bases from V and 1 base from J; junction bases left unmatched: 2. For the CDR3, the DNA is TGCAGCGTAACTAGCGGGAGTTCCTACGAGCAGTACTTC. Amino acid sequence: CSVTSGSSYEQYF.

The chain has TRBV29-1 and TRBJ1-2; weak D call: TRBD1 (5 bases). V was cut by 5 bases and J by 8 bases, with 15 bases left in between. The CDR3 runs to 12 residues. Germline CDR1 and CDR2: SQVTM and ANQGSEA. Here the CDR3 DNA reads TGCAGCGTTACTCCCGGGGGATGGGGCTACACCTTC. The encoded protein is CSVTPGGWGYTF. Supplemented by reference TRBV29-1 and TRBJ1-2, the full variable domain reads SAVISQKPSRDICQRGTSLTIQCQVDSQVTMMFWYRQQPGQSLTLIATANQGSEATYESGFVIDKFPISRPNLTFSTLTVSNMSPEDSSIYLCSVTPGGWGYTFGSGTRLTVV.

The sample holds many counts of this clonotype. The V and J genes are TRBV28 and TRBJ1-2; D gene uncertain. This CDR3 has 14 amino acids. Germline V gene lookup returns CDR1 MDHEN and CDR2 SYDVKM. V lost 5 bases and J lost 5, with 15 bases in between. CDR3 amino acids: CASSTQGREYGYTF. As DNA, the CDR3 is TGTGCCAGCAGTACTCAAGGACGGGAGTATGGCTACACCTTC.

In this sample, this clonotype turned up many times. The chain carries TRBV11-2 and TRBJ2-3; 10 nucleotides align to TRBD2. The CDR3 is 15 residues long. The germline gives CDR1 SGHAT, CDR2 FQNNGV. The V gene end was trimmed by 1 base and the J gene end by 6 bases; junction bases not matched to a gene: 4. The CDR3 nucleotides are TGTGCCAGCAGCTTAGCACTAGCGGGAACCGATACGCAGTATTTT. This codes for CASSLALAGTDTQYF.

V gene TRBV7-9 combines with J gene TRBJ2-3, with D maybe TRBD2 (6 bases). The CDR3 length is 18 residues. Germline assignment: CDR1 SEHNR and CDR2 FQNEAQ (reference sequence). Trimming left V 1 base short and J 5 bases short, with 22 bases between. CDR3 region: CASSLGVAASRSGDTQYF. In DNA form, the CDR3 reads TGTGCCAGCAGCTTAGGGGTAGCGGCTAGCAGGAGTGGAGATACGCAGTATTTT.

This clonotype has a count of ten or more. The chain couples TRBV27 to TRBJ1-4; D unclear. V shed 4 bases and J shed 7 bases, with 7 bases lying between them. In germline, CDR1 is MNHEY, CDR2 SMNVEV (reference sequence). There are 12 residues in the CDR3. CDR3 bases: TGTGCCAGCAGTTCTATCGGTGAAAAACTGTTTTTT. Amino acid sequence: CASSSIGEKLFF.

Ten or more counts support this clonotype. This chain links TRBV7-2 with TRBJ1-1, with TRBD1 as a possible D gene (6 bases). CDR1 and CDR2 from the germline V gene are SGHTA and FQGNSA. V was pared by 5 bases and J by 1 base, with 14 bases between. CDR3 length: 15 amino acids. The CDR3 region is CASSRGGQTNTEAFF. DNA for the CDR3: TGTGCCAGCAGCCGGGGGGGCCAGACGAACACTGAAGCTTTCTTT.

The chain is built from TRBV6-9 and TRBJ2-2, with 7 positions matching TRBD2. Germline CDR1 is MNHGY and CDR2 is SVAAGI. The CDR3 runs 19 residues. V was pared by 1 base and J by 5 bases, with 16 bases of the junction left unmatched. Here the CDR3 reads CASSYLMTSSARETGELFF. The CDR3, as DNA: TGTGCCAGCAGTTATTTGATGACTAGCTCCGCCAGGGAGACCGGGGAGCTGTTTTTT.

This clonotype appeared many times. This chain connects TRBV2 to TRBJ2-6; TRBD1 might be the D (6 bases). The germline V and J ends were trimmed by 6 bases and 3 bases, with 12 bases remaining between them. CDR1 and CDR2 from the germline V gene are SNHLY and FYNNEI. CDR3 length: 15 residues. CDR3 bases: TGTGCCAGCAGGCAGGGGCTGGATGGGGCCAACGTCCTGACTTTC. This sequence encodes CASRQGLDGANVLTF.

V is TRBV11-2 and J is TRBJ2-1; D might be TRBD1 (6 bases). Germline CDR1 SGHAT, CDR2 FQNNGV. CDR3 length: 12 amino acids. V lost 0 bases and J lost 11, with 8 bases in between. The chain's CDR3 is CASSLERGKQFF. The CDR3 nucleotides are TGTGCCAGCAGCTTAGAAAGGGGGAAGCAGTTCTTC.

This clonotype was seen only a few times. The chain links TRBV28 to TRBJ2-2; D assignment may be TRBD1 or TRBD2 (5 bases each). Germline CDR1 MDHEN, CDR2 SYDVKM. V lost 11 bases, J lost 6 bases, and 22 bases lay in between. This CDR3 region has 15 residues. The CDR3, as DNA: TGTGCCGGGGGAACCCGCAGGGCCGTCGCCGGGGAGCTGTTTTTT. It translates to CAGGTRRAVAGELFF.

This clonotype turned up a few times. This chain joins TRBV30 and TRBJ2-7, with 7 bases lining up with TRBD1. After removal of 4 bases from V and 2 bases from J, the junction contained 8 bases not matched to a gene. The CDR3 runs 14 residues. Germline V gene lookup returns CDR1 GTSNPN and CDR2 SVGIG (reference sequence). CDR3 in amino acids: CAWKRGPATYEQYF. In DNA, the CDR3 is TGTGCCTGGAAAAGGGGGCCCGCCACCTACGAGCAGTACTTC.

The gene calls are TRBV27 and TRBJ2-1; the D gene is possibly TRBD2 (5 bases). The germline V gene encodes CDR1 MNHEY and CDR2 SMNVEV (reference sequence). Deletions cut 1 base from V and 5 bases from J, with 15 bases between. This CDR3 contains 16 residues. This chain's CDR3 is CASSLYGRSGNNEQFF. As DNA, the CDR3 is TGTGCCAGCAGTTTATACGGCCGGAGCGGAAACAATGAGCAGTTCTTC.

This clonotype showed up just a few times. The chain combines TRBV3-1 with TRBJ2-2; perhaps TRBD2 as D (5 bases). Per germline, CDR1 LGHDT and CDR2 YNNKEL (reference sequence). V shed 4 bases and J shed 7 bases, with 10 bases lying between them. The CDR3 length is 13 residues. CDR3 DNA sequence: TGTGCCAGCAGCCGGCTAGCAGGCGGGGAGCTGTTTTTT. Translated: CASSRLAGGELFF.